This entry is about one T cell receptor beta chain. Its target is unknown. CDR1 is SGHDT and CDR2 is YYEEEE in the germline V gene. The ends were cut back, 1 base at V and 4 bases at J, with 14 bases in the middle. The length of the CDR3 is 15 residues. The record originates from a study of CD8 T cells in Susac syndrome. RNA, at about 0.45 to 1 ug, was reverse transcribed with random hexamers. Across 54 Vbeta and 13 Jbeta, TCR beta CDR3 was amplified with immunoSEQ multiplex PCR. A single record per CDR3 protein comes from TCRdb applying MiXCR to the immunoSEQ multiplex PCR reads. The sample has 150,000 or so distinct CDR3 sequences; just under 95% are singletons. Findings and limits, study-wide: TCR sequencing and HLA analysis covered a relatively small number of individuals.

Sequenced sample: CD4+ T cells from PBMCs. The sequence came from a human donor in good health. J is TRBJ1-1 and V is TRBV5-6; D not certain. The CDR3 DNA is TGTGCCAGCAGCTTGTTGGTGGAAGTAGGCACTGAAGCTTTCTTT. This sequence encodes CASSLLVEVGTEAFF.